Listed below are T cell receptor beta chains from one sample, sequenced in a study of T cells in Graves' hyperthyroidism and ophthalmopathy. Each CDR3 protein is one row after TCRdb ran MiXCR on the multiplex PCR reads. The table records hundreds of thousands of distinct CDR3 sequences, 14% of them present only once. The sample consisted of blood. All receptors derive from a woman between 18 and 29 years old with Graves' hyperthyroidism. The CDR3 runs from the conserved cysteine through the conserved F or W. D genes are given only for firm matches. Size values are once, few and many counts, or a class for expanded clones, and some rows have none.

>NA|TRBJ2-5|16|many|TRBV7-2
TGTGCCAGCAGCGCACCTGATTGGGGGCGAGAAGAGACCCAGTACTTC
CASSAPDWGREETQYF
>TRBD2|TRBJ2-5|17|few|TRBV5-1
TGCGCCAGCAGCTCCGGGGTAGCGGGAGGACTCGGAGAGACCCAGTACTTC
CASSSGVAGGLGETQYF
>TRBD2|TRBJ2-7|14|NA|TRBV27
TGTGCCAGCTCTCTAGCGGGACAAGTCTACGAGCAGTACTTC
CASSLAGQVYEQYF
>TRBD1|TRBJ2-3|14|NA|TRBV2
TGTGCCAGCAGGAAAGGGACAGGGCCAGATACGCAGTATTTT
CASRKGTGPDTQYF
>NA|TRBJ1-4|16|NA|TRBV5-5
TGTGCCAGCAGCCCCTCCGTGGCGGCAACTAATGAAAAACTGTTTTTT
CASSPSVAATNEKLFF
>TRBD2|TRBJ2-5|14|few|TRBV29-1
TGCAGCGTTGGTGTTTGGGGTAGCGGGGAGACCCAGTACTTC
CSVGVWGSGETQYF
>NA|TRBJ2-3|11|many|TRBV3-1
TGTGCCAGCAGCCAGGAAGATACGCAGTATTTT
CASSQEDTQYF
>TRBD1|TRBJ2-7|14|few|TRBV19
TGTGCCAGTAGTATAGCGGACAGGGAACACGAGCAGTACTTC
CASSIADREHEQYF
>TRBD1|TRBJ2-7|15|few|TRBV14
TGTGCCAGCAGCCACACCAAGGGACAGGGCTACGAGCAGTACTTC
CASSHTKGQGYEQYF
>NA|TRBJ1-6|11|many|TRBV2
TGTGCCAGCAGTGTGAATTCACCCCTCCACTTT
CASSVNSPLHF
>NA|TRBJ2-7|14|many|TRBV7-9
TGTGCCAGCAGCTTAGAAGGGGCGGGGGCCGAGCAGTACTTC
CASSLEGAGAEQYF
>NA|TRBJ2-2|11|many|TRBV30
TGTGCCTGGAGTGAGTCCGGGGAGCTGTTTTTT
CAWSESGELFF
>NA|TRBJ1-2|12|NA|TRBV29-1
TGCAACGCTTTCGGGGTCGAGGGTGGCTACACCTTC
CNAFGVEGGYTF
>TRBD1|TRBJ1-5|16|NA|TRBV6-1
TGTGCCAGCAGTGAAACAGGGGGGAATAGAGGGCAGCCCCAGCATTTT
CASSETGGNRGQPQHF
>TRBD2|TRBJ2-7|14|many|TRBV20-1
TGCAGTGCTAGCCCCAGCGGGAGGGGAGGGGAGCAGTACTTC
CSASPSGRGGEQYF
>TRBD2|TRBJ2-5|15|NA|TRBV9
TGTGCCAGCAGCGTAGCTCCGGGGGGGTCAGAGACCCAGTACTTC
CASSVAPGGSETQYF
>TRBD2|TRBJ2-7|13|few|TRBV28
TGTGCCAGCAGTTCGACTAGCGGGATACTAGAGTACTTC
CASSSTSGILEYF
>NA|TRBJ2-1|15|few|TRBV11-2
TGTGCCAGCAGCTTAGCCCCACTAGTCTACAATGAGCAGTTCTTC
CASSLAPLVYNEQFF
>NA|TRBJ2-1|14|NA|TRBV4-2
TGTGCCAGCAGCCATTTATGGGGAAGCGGGCTCCAGTTCTTC
CASSHLWGSGLQFF
>NA|TRBJ1-1|14|many|TRBV10-3
TGTGCCATCAGTGAAGGGACTTCGGACACTGAAGCTTTCTTT
CAISEGTSDTEAFF
>TRBD2|TRBJ2-1|15|few|TRBV5-4
TGTGCCAGCAGCTTGGATGGACTAGCGTACAATGAGCAGTTCTTC
CASSLDGLAYNEQFF
>TRBD1|TRBJ1-5|14|many|TRBV7-2
TGTGCCAGCACCGGACAGGGAGGCAATCAGCCCCAGCATTTT
CASTGQGGNQPQHF
>NA|TRBJ2-1|12|NA|TRBV7-7
TGTGCCAGCAGCTTAGGGCGGGAAAGGCAGTTCTTC
CASSLGRERQFF
>NA|TRBJ1-5|14|many|TRBV7-2
TGTGCCAGCAGCTTAAGTCTGAGCAATCAGCCCCAGCATTTT
CASSLSLSNQPQHF
>NA|TRBJ2-1|11|many|TRBV15
TGTGCCACCAGCAGTAGGGGTCGGCAGTTCTTC
CATSSRGRQFF
>TRBD1|TRBJ2-7|16|many|TRBV20-1
TGCAGTGCTAGAGACCGACAGGGGGTCAGCTCCTACGAGCAGTACTTC
CSARDRQGVSSYEQYF
>TRBD2|TRBJ2-1|15|many|TRBV20-1
TGCAGTGCTAGAGGTCCGGGACTAGCGTACAATGAGCAGTTCTTC
CSARGPGLAYNEQFF
>TRBD1|TRBJ2-2|16|few|TRBV30
TGTGCCTGGAGTGTTTGGGAGACAGGGGGTGCCGGGGAGCTGTTTTTT
CAWSVWETGGAGELFF
>NA|TRBJ2-1|16|few|TRBV5-1
TGCGCCAGCAGCTTCTCTTCTTTGAGGGTTGGGAATGAGCAGTTCTTC
CASSFSSLRVGNEQFF
>NA|TRBJ2-2|15|few|TRBV7-9
TGTGCCAGCAGCTTAGATTGGGCGCGTGGCGGGGAGCTGTTTTTT
CASSLDWARGGELFF
>NA|TRBJ2-1|16|many|TRBV27
TGTGCCAGCAGTTTATCTAGCGGAGTGCCCTACAATGAGCAGTTCTTC
CASSLSSGVPYNEQFF
>NA|TRBJ2-2|13|few|TRBV4-1
TGCGCCAGCAGCCAAGAAGGGGGTGGGGAGCTGTTTTTT
CASSQEGGGELFF
>NA|TRBJ1-5|13|many|TRBV28
TGTGCCAGCAGCCGCCCGGGGGGCGTGACCCAGCATTTT
CASSRPGGVTQHF
>NA|TRBJ1-5|16|NA|TRBV4-1
TGCGCCAGCAGCCAAGTCGGAGTCTGGGTAAATCAGCCCCAGCATTTT
CASSQVGVWVNQPQHF
>NA|TRBJ1-2|15|NA|TRBV7-9
TGTGCCAGCAGCAAAACCGTGACAGAGGACTATGGCTACACCTTC
CASSKTVTEDYGYTF
>NA|TRBJ2-7|13|NA|TRBV4-2
TGTGCCAGCAGCCGTCGACAGGAAAACGAGCAGTACTTC
CASSRRQENEQYF
>NA|TRBJ1-1|13|many|TRBV5-1
TGCGCCAGCGGCCGTCGGACCAACACTGAAGCTTTCTTT
CASGRRTNTEAFF
>NA|TRBJ1-2|13|NA|TRBV27
TGTGCCAGCAGACCGCTCGGTGACTATGGCTACACCTTC
CASRPLGDYGYTF
>TRBD1|TRBJ2-5|15|many|TRBV7-2
TGTGCCAGCAGCTTGACAGGGGCAGTACAAGAGACCCAGTACTTC
CASSLTGAVQETQYF
>TRBD2|TRBJ2-3|15|NA|TRBV19
TGTGCCAGTAGTATTCGGACTAGCGGAGCAGATACGCAGTATTTT
CASSIRTSGADTQYF
>TRBD1|TRBJ2-7|14|NA|TRBV7-9
TGTGCCAGCAGCCAAGTTACAGGGGCCTACGAGCAGTACTTC
CASSQVTGAYEQYF
>NA|TRBJ2-4|14|many|TRBV27
TGTGCCAGCAGTTTGGTTGGCCCCCAGAACATTCAGTACTTC
CASSLVGPQNIQYF
>TRBD2|TRBJ2-7|15|few|TRBV7-9
TGTGCCAGCAGCACCCTAGCGGGAGGGCCGGGGGAGCAGTACTTC
CASSTLAGGPGEQYF
>TRBD1|TRBJ2-1|15|NA|TRBV19
TGTGCCAGTAGTATAACAGCACAGGGGGACAATGAGCAGTTCTTC
CASSITAQGDNEQFF
>NA|TRBJ1-5|15|many|TRBV20-1
TGCAGTGCTAGGAGACAGGATTATAGCAATCAGCCCCAGCATTTT
CSARRQDYSNQPQHF
>NA|TRBJ2-5|14|NA|TRBV20-1
TGCAGTGCCATGATATCCACAGGGCAAGAGACCCAGTACTTC
CSAMISTGQETQYF
>TRBD2|TRBJ2-2|16|many|TRBV28
TGTGCCAGCAGTCCCGGACTAGCGGCCAACACCGGGGAGCTGTTTTTT
CASSPGLAANTGELFF
>NA|TRBJ1-2|13|few|TRBV5-1
TGCGCCAGCAGCTTGGTGGGCAGAAATGGCTACACCTTC
CASSLVGRNGYTF
>TRBD2|TRBJ2-1|15|NA|TRBV12-3/TRBV12-4
TGTGCCAGCAGACGTAGCGGGAGGACCTACAATGAGCAGTTCTTC
CASRRSGRTYNEQFF
>NA|TRBJ2-7|12|many|TRBV5-6
TGTGCCAGCAGCATGGACGGGAACGAGCAGTACTTC
CASSMDGNEQYF
>NA|TRBJ1-4|16|NA|TRBV15
TGTGCCACCAGCAGAGAAGATCGAACAGCTCGAGAAAAACTGTTTTTT
CATSREDRTAREKLFF
>NA|TRBJ2-2|15|NA|TRBV12-5
TGTGCTAGTGGTTTGAGCAGGGGTGACACCGGGGAGCTGTTTTTT
CASGLSRGDTGELFF
>TRBD1|TRBJ2-2|16|NA|TRBV6-1
TGTGCCAGCAGGAAGGGACAGAGCTCGAACACCGGGGAGCTGTTTTTT
CASRKGQSSNTGELFF
>TRBD2|TRBJ2-3|19|few|TRBV3-1
TGTGCCAGCAGCCAAGATCCGGGTAACCTCATCGGGAGGTTGGGTACGCAGTATTTT
CASSQDPGNLIGRLGTQYF
>TRBD2|TRBJ2-1|16|many|TRBV7-2
TGTGCCAGCAGCTTAGGCCTAGCGGCCTCCTACAATGAGCAGTTCTTC
CASSLGLAASYNEQFF
>TRBD2|TRBJ2-1|13|many|TRBV20-1
TGCAGTGCTGGACTAGCGGGAGTAAGTGAGCAGTTCTTC
CSAGLAGVSEQFF
>NA|TRBJ2-5|13|NA|TRBV24-1
TGTGCCACCAGTGATAACATACCAGAGACCCAGTACTTC
CATSDNIPETQYF